This T cell receptor (beta chain) was identified in a study of T-cell memory formation after mild COVID-19. Notes on the study in general: For contracting clones, CD4+ ones sat mainly in CM and EM, CD8+ in EMRA.

This clonotype has a single count. Its antigen remains unknown. TCRdb reprocessed the 5' RACE reads via MiXCR and lists one record per CDR3 protein. The sample consists of just under 150,000 distinct CDR3 sequences, 6% to 7% of them appearing once. Between the trimmed V and J ends, which lost 7 bases and 10 bases, there was a span of 18 bases. This CDR3 is built from 13 residues. In germline, CDR1 is SGDLS, CDR2 YYNGEE. This rearrangement joins TRBV9 to TRBJ2-1; D tentatively fits TRBD1 or TRBD2 (5 bases each). This clonotype was sampled from an adult woman who had mild COVID-19 (a few samples of this study predate the infection). Cell type and time point are not known. The sample consisted of PBMCs or a T cell subset sorted from them (not recorded which). The CDR3 sequence: CASGRGLAGEQFF. As DNA, the CDR3 is TGTGCCAGCGGCCGGGGCCTCGCCGGGGAGCAGTTCTTC.